The TCR beta chain described here comes from a study of circulating and synovial CD4+ cells in juvenile arthritis. Samples derive from patients with active juvenile idiopathic arthritis. The CDR3 loop spans 14 amino acids. The germline V and J ends were trimmed by 7 bases and 0 bases, with 12 bases remaining between them. In germline, CDR1 is MDHEN, CDR2 SYDVKM. Study-wide findings and caveats: Vbeta family usage analysis did not detect the pathogenic-like versus bulk difference.

Profiling relied on immunoSEQ multiplex PCR, and the TCRdb table lists in-frame clones only, not all of them. The table records 30,000 to 40,000 clones, about 96% of them present only once. For this clone: No antigen is known for it.

The source of this sequence is a human donor with juvenile idiopathic arthritis. This chain links TRBV28 with TRBJ1-1, with D maybe TRBD1 (6 bases). The sample taken for sequencing was CD4+ T cells from blood. CDR3 region: CASTIGGMNTEAFF. For the CDR3, the DNA is TGTGCCAGCACGATAGGGGGAATGAACACTGAAGCTTTCTTT.